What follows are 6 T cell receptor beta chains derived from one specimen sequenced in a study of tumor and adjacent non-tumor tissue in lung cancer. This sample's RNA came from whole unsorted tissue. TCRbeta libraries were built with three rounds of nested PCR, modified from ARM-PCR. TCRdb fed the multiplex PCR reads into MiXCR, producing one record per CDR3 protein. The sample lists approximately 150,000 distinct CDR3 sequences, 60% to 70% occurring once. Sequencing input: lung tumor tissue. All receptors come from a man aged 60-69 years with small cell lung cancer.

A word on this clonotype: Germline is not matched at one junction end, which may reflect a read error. CDR3: CASSFRISAGVADTRYF. The DNA for the CDR3 is TGTGCCAGCAGCTTCCGCATCTCTGCGGGAGTGGCAGATACGCGGTATTTT. This sequence joins TRBV7-2 and TRBJ2-3, with 7 bases lining up with TRBD2. Germline assignment: CDR1 SGHTA and CDR2 FQGNSA. This CDR3 is 17 amino acids long.

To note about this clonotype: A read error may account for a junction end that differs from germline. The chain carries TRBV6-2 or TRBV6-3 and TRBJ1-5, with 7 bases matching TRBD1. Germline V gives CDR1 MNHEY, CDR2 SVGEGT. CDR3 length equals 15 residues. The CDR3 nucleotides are TGTGCCAGTAGTACAGGGGCTACTAACAATCATCCCCAGCGTTTT. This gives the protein CASSTGATNNHPQRF.

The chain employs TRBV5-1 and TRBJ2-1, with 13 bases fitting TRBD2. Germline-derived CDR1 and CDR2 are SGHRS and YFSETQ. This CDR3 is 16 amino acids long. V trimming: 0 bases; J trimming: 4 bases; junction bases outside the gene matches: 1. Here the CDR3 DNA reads TGCGCCAGCAGCTTGGGGACTAGCGGGAGTTACAATGAGCAGTTCTTC. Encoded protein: CASSLGTSGSYNEQFF.

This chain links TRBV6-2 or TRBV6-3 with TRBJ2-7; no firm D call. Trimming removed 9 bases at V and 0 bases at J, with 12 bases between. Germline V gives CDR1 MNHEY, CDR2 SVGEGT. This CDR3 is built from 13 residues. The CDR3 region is CASSIYSSYEQYF. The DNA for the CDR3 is TGTGCCAGTAGTATCTACAGCTCCTACGAGCAGTACTTC.

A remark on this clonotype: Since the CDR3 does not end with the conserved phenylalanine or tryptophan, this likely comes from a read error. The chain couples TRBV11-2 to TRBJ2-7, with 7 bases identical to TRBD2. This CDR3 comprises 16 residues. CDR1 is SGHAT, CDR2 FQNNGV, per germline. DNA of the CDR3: TGTGCCAGTAGCTTATCAACGGGCGGGGGCTCCTACGAGCAGTACTCC. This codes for CASSLSTGGGSYEQYS.

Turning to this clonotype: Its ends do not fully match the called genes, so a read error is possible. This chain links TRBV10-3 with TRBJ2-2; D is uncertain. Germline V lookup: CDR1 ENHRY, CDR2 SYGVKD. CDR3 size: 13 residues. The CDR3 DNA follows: TGTGCCATCAGTAGGCCCGACACAGGGGAGCTGTTTTTT. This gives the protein CAISRPDTGELFF.